This T cell receptor (beta chain) is from a study of T cell changes during pregnancy in multiple sclerosis. Only in-frame clones appear in the TCRdb table, and some are missing; sequencing was by immunoSEQ multiplex PCR. The sample has about 22,000 clones; 91% are singletons. CDR1 and CDR2 (germline): LGHNA, YNFKEQ. The CDR3 extends over 13 amino acids. V shed 0 bases and J shed 6 bases, with 6 bases lying between them. The receptor was derived from a female donor in good health, enrolled as a control in a pregnancy study. The sequencing used CD4+ T cells from peripheral blood mononuclear cells, collected in the third trimester of pregnancy. The chain joins TRBV4-2 to TRBJ2-1, with unresolved D. For the CDR3, the DNA is TGTGCCAGCAGCCAAGATCTTATCAATGAGCAGTTCTTC. Its translation is CASSQDLINEQFF.